The 10 T cell receptor beta chains below all came from one sample that was sequenced in a study of OX40 agonist ivuxolimab in advanced cancers. Assay used: immunoSEQ multiplex PCR; TCRdb lists only in-frame clones, some missing. The repertoire includes 50,000 to 65,000 clones, around 82% of them detected once, and under 4% sits in the top ten. The input for sequencing was CD4+ or CD8+ T cells sorted from blood, taken in a trial of the OX40 agonist ivuxolimab. Source of these receptors: an adult with an advanced solid tumor such as melanoma, head and neck, liver or kidney cancer.

The rearrangement links TRBV4-2 to TRBJ1-4; a possible D gene is TRBD1 (6 bases). Deletions cut 2 bases from V and 0 bases from J, with 7 bases between. CDR1 LGHNA and CDR2 YNFKEQ come from the germline V gene. The CDR3 length is 15 residues. The CDR3 protein is CASSQPGATNEKLFF. CDR3 bases: TGTGCCAGCAGCCAACCAGGGGCAACTAATGAAAAACTGTTTTTT.

CDR3 residues: CASSLGGGSYNSPLHF. The CDR3 DNA reads TGCGCCAGCAGCTTGGGAGGGGGTTCCTATAATTCACCCCTCCACTTT. This chain joins TRBV5-1 and TRBJ1-6; D is perhaps TRBD1 (6 bases). The CDR3 spans 16 residues. V lost 0 bases and J lost 1, with 8 bases in between. The V gene's germline CDR1 is SGHRS and CDR2 YFSETQ.

J is TRBJ1-4 and V is TRBV6-6; 7 nucleotides align to TRBD1. The CDR3 covers 15 residues. Germline V gives CDR1 MNHNY, CDR2 SVGAGI (reference sequence). V trimming: 6 bases; J trimming: 9 bases; junction bases outside the gene matches: 13. The CDR3 DNA sequence: TGTGCCAGCAGACTTGATAGACAGGGAGGAAAAAAACTGTTTTTT. Protein: CASRLDRQGGKKLFF.

The genes are TRBV5-6 and TRBJ1-4, with D unclear. The CDR3 consists of 14 residues. The V end lost 0 bases, the J end lost 2 bases, and 5 bases lay between the germline ends. CDR1 is SGHDT, CDR2 YYEEEE, per germline. CDR3 sequence: CASSLVRTNEKLFF. CDR3 DNA: TGTGCCAGCAGCTTGGTTCGCACTAATGAAAAACTGTTTTTT.

The V call is TRBV5-4, the J call TRBJ1-1, with 7 positions matching TRBD1. CDR1 SGHNT and CDR2 YYREEE come from the germline V gene (reference sequence). The CDR3 length is 12 residues. The junction had 5 bases not matched to a gene; V was cut back by 7 bases and J by 5 bases. In nucleotides, the CDR3 is TGTGCCAGCGAAAGGGGGCAGACTGAAGCTTTCTTT. It yields the protein CASERGQTEAFF.

In its sample, this clone was seen once. The chain has TRBV6-1 and TRBJ2-7; D might be TRBD1 or TRBD2, each matching 7 bases. The CDR3 length is 14 residues. V dropped 5 bases and J dropped 3 bases, with 14 bases sitting between them. Per germline, CDR1 MNHNS and CDR2 SASEGT. In DNA form, the CDR3 reads TGTGCCAGCAGTTATTCAGGGGGGGGCTACGAGCAGTACTTC. The encoded protein is CASSYSGGGYEQYF.

This chain connects TRBV11-2 to TRBJ2-7; D uncertain. Trimming took off 0 bases at V and 4 bases at J, with 4 bases between the two ends. CDR3 length: 12 residues. Germline values: CDR1 SGHAT, CDR2 FQNNGV. CDR3 in DNA: TGTGCCAGCAGCTTAGACAGTTACGAGCAGTACTTC. This translates into CASSLDSYEQYF. The variable domain in full, with the rest retrieved from reference TRBV11-2 and TRBJ2-7, is EAGVAQSPRYKIIEKRQSVAFWCNPISGHATLYWYQQILGQGPKLLIQFQNNGVVDDSQLPKDRFSAERLKGVDSTLKIQPAKLEDSAVYLCASSLDSYEQYFGPGTRLTVT.

This clone is a singleton in its sample. CDR3 sequence reads: CASSLPPSGGRKFF. Written as DNA, the CDR3 is TGTGCCAGCAGTTTACCCCCTAGCGGGGGGCGTAAGTTCTTC. The V call is TRBV27, the J call TRBJ2-1, with 11 bases that match TRBD2. Looked up from germline, CDR1 is MNHEY and CDR2 is SMNVEV (reference sequence). V shed 2 bases and J 14 bases; nucleotides not matched to a gene: 8. This CDR3 spans 14 amino acids.

The chain combines TRBV29-1 with TRBJ2-6; D gene ambiguous. Trimming stripped 6 bases from V and 0 bases from J, with 6 bases between. Germline CDR1 and CDR2: SQVTM and ANQGSEA. The CDR3 is 13 amino acids. This CDR3 reads CSVGISGANVLTF. The DNA of the CDR3 is TGCAGCGTGGGGATCTCTGGGGCCAACGTCCTGACTTTC.

The chain recombines TRBV5-6 with TRBJ2-7; 8 bases align to TRBD1. This CDR3 is 12 amino acids long. V was clipped by 5 bases and J by 4 bases; unmatched bases: 2. The germline gives CDR1 SGHDT, CDR2 YYEEEE. CDR3 sequence reads: CASRYRGYEQYF. The CDR3 region has the DNA TGTGCCAGCAGATACAGGGGGTACGAGCAGTACTTC.